A single TCR beta chain is shown here with its context. No cognate antigen has been identified for it. Base qualities are not at hand, and no much larger clone is one base apart. Using the deep immunoSEQ assay, TCR CDR3 regions were amplified from genomic DNA by multiplex PCR. For each cell subset, the extracted genomic DNA was distributed evenly across all wells of several immunoSEQ 96-well plates, and each plate served as one replicate. For sorted subsets, 200 ng of genomic DNA, equivalent to around 31,000 T cell genomes, went into each replicate PCR. Purified libraries were measured with a Qubit 3.0 fluorometer, size-checked on a Bioanalyzer 2100, and measured again with the KAPA Library Quantification kit. Each immunoSEQ 96-well plate was sequenced on its own single-read 150-cycle Illumina NextSeq 550 flow cell. Turning to the authors' computational methods: Because the immunoSEQ output held only junctional sequences and lacked quality scores, the filtering could not match the filtering applied to full-length reads. Sequences were annotated with PyIR, a Python wrapper for IgBLAST v1.9, using IMGT germline references to assign V/J genes and CDR3. Reads with weak V/J assignments (E-value above 1e-6), missing CDR3, stop codons, out-of-frame junctions, or ambiguous translated residues were removed. V3J clonotypes were defined as sequences sharing an identical inferred V gene, J gene, and CDR3 amino acid sequence. To compute the percentage overlap between repertoires, the number of shared unique clonotypes was divided by the size of the smaller repertoire. Three approaches were used to assess repertoire richness: RTK rarefaction, the Chao1 estimator, and Recon v2.1 estimates of unobserved clonotypes. Generation probabilities for all TCRbeta clonotypes obtained by the gDNA method from a handful of donors were computed using OLGA. The table comes from immuneACCESS by way of TCRdb, which keeps in-frame sequences with V and J called. Part of the clones is missing from these tables; in studies checked, under half for an unresolved V gene and the rest for unknown reasons. V and J calls plus clone size are reproduced from that table; the DNA served to infer D and trimming. In this sample the table shows some 240,000 clones, about 69% of which occur a single time. Of the sample, 11% falls within the top ten clones.

The germline V gene encodes CDR1 MNHNS and CDR2 SASEGT. From its cysteine to its phenylalanine, the CDR3 spans 14 amino acids. Only the CDR3 DNA stays, 42 bases, in frame from base 1. V and J lose 7 bases and 0 bases, and a span of 12 bases separates them. The data derive from a study of shared clonotypes between healthy human individuals (dated by TCRdb to about 2020). With respect to the entire study: Three men and a couple of women, aged 18 to 49 years, made up the cohort. For each donor, three plates each were used for CD4 naive and CD4 memory, two plates were used for CD8 naive, and one plate was used for CD8 memory. Between about 0.8 and 8.9 billion PBMCs per donor were obtained by leukapheresis. Different laboratories and diverse techniques were used to prepare libraries and sequence TCR repertoires, to increase sequencing depth and limit assay-specific biases. The study deeply sequenced blood TCR repertoires of several healthy adults to estimate repertoire size and the extent of clonotype sharing between individuals. Findings and caveats that apply to the study as a whole: Higher generation probabilities were observed for clonotypes shared by all four sorted-subset donors than for non-shared clonotypes. Even with the large sequencing depth, rarefaction of the sorted-subset datasets indicated that sequencing was incomplete. Pairwise subsampling led to the expectation that sequencing depth would affect the degree of clonotype sharing among donors. The small number of donors limited the genetic and exposure-history diversity represented. Across a handful of donors, approximately 4.9% of naive CD4, approximately 3.6% of naive CD8, around 2.1% of memory CD4, and around 0.4% of memory CD8 clonotypes were shared. Naive subsets generally had larger estimated clonotype richness than memory subsets did. Sampling was restricted to blood, and TCR repertoires in tissue are likely to differ from TCR repertoires in blood.

Donors were healthy HIV-negative adults with no recently reported acute infections or vaccinations. Every donor was a Caucasian adult living in Nashville, Tennessee, USA. Magnetic negative selection was used to enrich CD4+ T cells, after which naive cells were positively selected on CD45RA and the negative fraction became the memory subset. Blood was collected by leukapheresis, and PBMCs were isolated by Ficoll-Histopaque density gradient centrifugation and then cryopreserved in liquid nitrogen vapor phase. Purity and quantity of every magnetically sorted T cell population were checked by analytical flow cytometry. Genomic DNA was isolated from every sorted fraction and measured by UV absorbance on a Nanodrop 2000c.

Sample: memory CD4+ T cells sorted from blood. Read against the paper, the sample's cell subset or site label means: CD45RA-negative fraction. Here the chain combines TRBV6-1 and TRBJ1-2; the D gene cannot be named for sure. The source of this sequence is a man aged 30 to 45 in good health. CDR3 reads: CASTTGSPNYGYTF. At the DNA level, the sequence is TGTGCCAGCACCACGGGTTCCCCTAACTATGGCTACACCTTC.